This T cell receptor (beta chain) was profiled in a study of blood T cell repertoires in COVID-19. Overall study: Samples taken during acute and convalescent COVID-19 were collected in the United States, Italy and Spain. Nucleic acid was either cDNA or gDNA, and it came from T cells, B-cell-depleted T cells, or PBMCs.

In the original analysis: Amplified reference gene primers provided the basis for estimating nucleated cell counts. Only in-frame clones appear in the TCRdb table, and some are missing; sequencing was by immunoSEQ multiplex PCR. That table furnishes V, J and clone size, whereas the DNA furnished D and trimming. The sample includes some 150,000 clones, 80% to 90% of them seen just once. Germline CDR1 and CDR2: LNHDA and SQIVND (reference sequence). V shed 6 bases, J shed 11 bases, and the junction held 9 bases outside the gene matches. This CDR3 spans 13 amino acids. V and J are TRBV19 and TRBJ1-4; 7 nucleotides agree with TRBD1. The sequenced sample was peripheral blood. This receptor was identified in a woman between 55 and 75 years old who had recovered from COVID-19. The CDR3 here is CASSTGAEKKLFF. In nucleotides, the CDR3 is TGTGCCAGTAGCACAGGGGCGGAGAAGAAACTGTTTTTT.